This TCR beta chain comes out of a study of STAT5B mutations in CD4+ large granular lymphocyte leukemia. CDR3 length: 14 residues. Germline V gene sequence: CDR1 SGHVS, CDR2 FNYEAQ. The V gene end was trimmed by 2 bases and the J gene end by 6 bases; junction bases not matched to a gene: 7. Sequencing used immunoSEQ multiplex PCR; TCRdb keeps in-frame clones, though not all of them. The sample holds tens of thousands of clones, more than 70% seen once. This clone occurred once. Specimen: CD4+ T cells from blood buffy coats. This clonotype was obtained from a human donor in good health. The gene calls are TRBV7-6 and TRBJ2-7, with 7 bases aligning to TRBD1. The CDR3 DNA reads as TGTGCCAGCAGCTTATCTATAGGGGGCAGCGAGCAGTACTTC. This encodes CASSLSIGGSEQYF.